This T cell receptor beta chain was found in a study of T-cell reconstitution after alpha-beta-depleted transplantation in children. Preparation of the TCRbeta library was carried out with unique molecular identifiers. TCRdb recomputed calls from the PCR reads with MiXCR, one row per CDR3 protein. The sample includes 300,000 to 400,000 distinct CDR3 sequences, less than 15% of them seen just once. Sample: PBMCs, taken from the stem cell graft. This TCR was sampled from a human donor who donated a stem cell graft to a child with Fanconi anemia.

The CDR3 region has the DNA TGTGCCAGCCCGCCCCGGGACAGGGAGACTAGCACAGATACGCAGTATTTT. The encoded protein is CASPPRDRETSTDTQYF. The genes are TRBV6-1 and TRBJ2-3; 9 bases fit TRBD1. The CDR3 consists of 17 residues. J lost 0 bases, V lost 8 bases, and 12 bases had no gene match. Germline V gene sequence: CDR1 MNHNS, CDR2 SASEGT.